This passage covers 24 T cell receptor beta chains from one sample sequenced in a study of blood T cell repertoires in COVID-19. Some clones are missing from TCRdb's copy, which holds only in-frame ones; the method was immunoSEQ multiplex PCR. The data contain some 190,000 clones, roughly 79% of them singletons. Material for sequencing was peripheral blood. The source of these receptors is a middle-aged woman with COVID-19, enrolled during active disease.

This sequence joins TRBV9 and TRBJ2-6; D perhaps matches TRBD1 (6 bases). Trimming stripped 0 bases from V and 2 bases from J, with 9 bases between. The CDR3 runs to 16 residues. The germline V gene has CDR1 SGDLS and CDR2 YYNGEE. The CDR3 region has the DNA TGTGCCAGCAGCGTAGGGGCAGGGGCTGGGGCCAACGTCCTGACTTTC. Translation gives CASSVGAGAGANVLTF.

The chain recombines TRBV27 with TRBJ2-4, with TRBD2 matching 10 bases. CDR1 is MNHEY, CDR2 SMNVEV, per germline (reference sequence). There are 15 residues in the CDR3. V gave up 0 bases and J gave up 11 bases; unmatched junction bases: 7. The CDR3 sequence is CASSLSFLAGALQYF. The CDR3 nucleotides are TGTGCCAGCAGTTTATCGTTCCTAGCGGGAGCTCTTCAGTACTTC.

This clone has only a few counts. This chain links TRBV18 with TRBJ1-1, with D possibly TRBD1 on 6 matching bases. Per the germline V gene, CDR1 is KGHSH and CDR2 is LQKENI. The V end lost 2 bases, the J end lost 8 bases, and 18 bases lay between the germline ends. The length of the CDR3 is 15 residues. For the CDR3, the DNA is TGTGCCAGCTCACCAGGAGTACGGGGGGCAGACGAAGCTTTCTTT. As protein: CASSPGVRGADEAFF. The variable domain in full, completed from reference TRBV18 and TRBJ1-1, reads NAGVMQNPRHLVRRRGQEARLRCSPMKGHSHVYWYRQLPEEGLKFMVYLQKENIIDESGMPKERFSAEFPKEGPSILRIQQVVRGDSAAYFCASSPGVRGADEAFFGQGTRLTVV.

This rearrangement joins TRBV9 to TRBJ1-1; D remains unclear. Trimming removed 4 bases from V and 5 bases from J, with 18 bases in between. The CDR3 sequence is 15 residues long. Germline CDR1 SGDLS, CDR2 YYNGEE. CDR3 amino acids: CASSPQWVVRTEAFF. The CDR3 region has the DNA TGTGCCAGCAGCCCCCAGTGGGTGGTGAGGACTGAAGCTTTCTTT.

The chain links TRBV15 to TRBJ1-3; D uncertain. This CDR3 contains 14 residues. Trimming took off 5 bases at V and 0 bases at J, with 8 bases between the two ends. Germline values: CDR1 LNHNV, CDR2 YYDKDF (reference sequence). The CDR3 region has the DNA TGTGCCACCAGCTTTGAGTTCTCTGGAAACACCATATATTTT. Encoded protein: CATSFEFSGNTIYF.

This rearrangement joins TRBV28 to TRBJ2-1; TRBD2 agrees at 10 bases. The V gene end was trimmed by 5 bases and the J gene end by 8 bases; junction bases not matched to a gene: 9. This CDR3 has 15 amino acids. CDR1 is MDHEN, CDR2 SYDVKM, per germline. Written as DNA, the CDR3 is TGTGCCAGCAGTCCAGCGGGAGGGCCCGGGGATGAGCAGTTCTTC. Its protein is CASSPAGGPGDEQFF.

The chain uses TRBV6-1 and TRBJ1-5, with TRBD1 matching over 7 bases. V lost 2 bases and J lost 1; bases outside the gene matches: 11. The length of the CDR3 is 18 residues. Germline CDR1 is MNHNS and CDR2 is SASEGT. This CDR3 is CASSERGQGRWSNQPQHF. The DNA of the CDR3 is TGTGCCAGCAGTGAAAGGGGGCAGGGGCGGTGGAGCAATCAGCCCCAGCATTTT.

This rearrangement joins TRBV6-5 to TRBJ2-5; 12 bases line up with TRBD1. There are 16 residues in the CDR3. The germline V gene has CDR1 MNHEY and CDR2 SVGAGI. After removal of 0 bases from V and 5 bases from J, the junction contained 4 bases not matched to a gene. The CDR3 is CASSYSGTGGAETQYF. CDR3 in DNA: TGTGCCAGCAGTTACTCCGGGACAGGGGGCGCCGAGACCCAGTACTTC.

The chain has TRBV14 and TRBJ1-4; the D gene is possibly TRBD1 (6 bases). Per the germline V gene, CDR1 is SGHDN and CDR2 is FVKESK. The CDR3 sequence is 13 residues long. V shed 4 bases and J shed 7 bases, with 10 bases lying between them. The CDR3 nucleotides read TGTGCCAGCAGCCGCGGACAGTTTGAAAAACTGTTTTTT. Translated, it gives CASSRGQFEKLFF.

The chain recombines TRBV6-5 with TRBJ1-2; 7 positions match TRBD1. CDR1 and CDR2 from the germline V gene are MNHEY and SVGAGI. The ends lost 5 bases at V and 7 bases at J; junction bases unmatched: 13. The CDR3 extends over 15 amino acids. The CDR3 region is CASSPDQTGKGGYTF. The DNA for the CDR3 is TGTGCCAGCAGTCCCGATCAGACAGGGAAAGGTGGCTACACCTTC.

This chain uses TRBV2 with TRBJ2-3, with 7 nucleotides matching TRBD1. Per the germline V gene, CDR1 is SNHLY and CDR2 is FYNNEI. Losses at the gene ends were 7 bases for V and 5 bases for J; bases not matched to a gene: 12. CDR3 size: 15 residues. CDR3 loop: CASNLSGGQGDTQYF. DNA of the CDR3: TGTGCCAGCAACCTATCAGGGGGACAAGGAGATACGCAGTATTTT.

This chain connects TRBV2 to TRBJ2-2, with 7 bases matching TRBD2. The germline V gene has CDR1 SNHLY and CDR2 FYNNEI. Unmatched junction bases numbered 4, after V lost 3 bases and J lost 3 bases. The CDR3 totals 15 residues. The CDR3 bases are TGTGCCAGCAGTGATAGGGAGGGAGACACCGGGGAGCTGTTTTTT. It translates to CASSDREGDTGELFF.

V gene TRBV30 combines with J gene TRBJ1-1; possibly TRBD1 for D (6 bases). V lost 3 bases and J lost 2, with 13 bases in between. Looked up from germline, CDR1 is GTSNPN and CDR2 is SVGIG (reference sequence). The CDR3 runs 14 residues. Here the CDR3 reads CAWRDRPENTEAFF. In nucleotides, the CDR3 is TGTGCCTGGAGGGACAGACCAGAAAACACTGAAGCTTTCTTT.

The rearrangement joins TRBV30 to TRBJ2-1, with TRBD2 identical over 12 bases. Germline lookup yields CDR1 GTSNPN and CDR2 SVGIG (reference sequence). The CDR3 sequence is 14 residues long. Losses at the gene ends were 5 bases for V and 10 bases for J; bases not matched to a gene: 9. The CDR3 coding sequence is TGTGCCTGGGAAATACTAGCGGGAGGAGGCGAGCAGTTCTTC. Translation: CAWEILAGGGEQFF.

This clone was observed a handful of times. The V and J genes are TRBV27 and TRBJ1-4; D is perhaps TRBD1 (5 bases). Germline V gene data show CDR1 as MNHEY and CDR2 as SMNVEV (reference sequence). The CDR3 totals 14 residues. The V gene lost 6 bases and the J gene lost 7 bases, with 15 bases spanning the gap. The CDR3 region is CASSKDRSTEKLFF. CDR3 bases: TGTGCCAGCAGCAAAGACAGAAGTACTGAAAAACTGTTTTTT.

This clone was found a few times. This chain uses TRBV13 with TRBJ2-7; 8 bases match TRBD1. The germline V gene has CDR1 PRHDT and CDR2 FYEKMQ (reference sequence). The CDR3 is 13 amino acids. V shed 9 bases, J shed 0 bases, and the junction held 4 bases outside the gene matches. For the CDR3, the DNA is TGTGCCAGGGACAGGGCGAGCTCCTACGAGCAGTACGTC. Its translation: CARDRASSYEQYV.

V is TRBV19 and J is TRBJ2-7; the D gene is possibly TRBD1 (6 bases). V was pared by 3 bases and J by 1 base, with 10 bases between. Germline-derived CDR1 and CDR2 are LNHDA and SQIVND (reference sequence). The CDR3 contains 14 residues. Written as DNA, the CDR3 is TGTGCCAGTAGTATGGCAGGGGATTCCTACGAGCAGTACTTC. The encoded protein is CASSMAGDSYEQYF.

This clone was counted at least ten times. The chain employs TRBV3-1 (or the pseudogene TRBV3-2) and TRBJ1-6; D is uncertain. Per germline, CDR1 LGHDT and CDR2 YNNKEL (reference sequence). V was clipped by 2 bases and J by 10 bases, with 21 bases between them. The CDR3 has 17 amino acids. The CDR3 here is CASSQSLLGAGLSPLHF. Here the CDR3 DNA reads TGTGCCAGCAGCCAAAGCCTACTGGGCGCGGGATTATCACCCCTCCACTTT.

The chain joins TRBV6-5 to TRBJ1-2; D possibly corresponds to TRBD1 (5 bases). This CDR3 is built from 12 residues. V gave up 7 bases and J gave up 4 bases, with 10 bases separating them. The germline V gene has CDR1 MNHEY and CDR2 SVGAGI. In nucleotides, the CDR3 is TGTGCCAGCACCGACAGTTCCTATGGCTACACCTTC. Its protein product is CASTDSSYGYTF.

The chain is built from TRBV30 and TRBJ1-3; D is unresolved. CDR1 and CDR2 from the germline V gene are GTSNPN and SVGIG (reference sequence). The CDR3 covers 13 residues. CDR3 sequence: CASTGETGNTIYF. The CDR3 DNA follows: TGTGCTTCGACCGGGGAGACCGGAAACACCATATATTTT. The complete variable domain, with remaining parts taken from reference TRBV30 and TRBJ1-3, reads SQTIHQWPATLVQPVGSPLSLECTVEGTSNPNLYWYRQAAGRGLQLLFYSVGIGQISSEVPQNLSASRPQDRQFILSSKKLLLSDSGFYLCASTGETGNTIYFGEGSWLTVV.

This chain joins TRBV5-4 and TRBJ2-2; D perhaps matches TRBD2 (5 bases). Germline V CDR1 and CDR2: SGHNT, YYREEE (reference sequence). The CDR3 length is 15 residues. V gave up 0 bases and J gave up 4 bases, with 10 bases separating them. The CDR3 DNA is TGTGCCAGCAGCTTGGCGGCGGGTACCACCGGGGAGCTGTTTTTT. Translating it yields CASSLAAGTTGELFF.

This rearrangement joins TRBV7-3 to TRBJ1-1, with D possibly matching TRBD1 (6 bases). CDR1 and CDR2 from the germline V gene are SGHTA and FQGTGA. Trimming cost V 5 bases and J 3 bases, with 13 bases left between them. This CDR3 is built from 14 residues. The CDR3 is CASSPRTEDTEAFF. DNA of the CDR3: TGTGCCAGCAGCCCGAGGACAGAAGACACTGAAGCTTTCTTT.

V is TRBV6-5 and J is TRBJ2-1, with 11 bases matching TRBD2. CDR1 MNHEY and CDR2 SVGAGI come from the germline V gene. The V gene end was trimmed by 8 bases and the J gene end by 9 bases; junction bases not matched to a gene: 12. CDR3 length: 15 amino acids. As DNA, the CDR3 is TGTGCCAGCGGTTTAACTAGCGGGAGCGAGGCTGAGCAGTTCTTC. This gives the protein CASGLTSGSEAEQFF.

This chain joins TRBV11-3 and TRBJ2-1; 7 bases match TRBD2. The germline V gene has CDR1 SGHNT and CDR2 YENEEA. This CDR3 is 16 amino acids long. Unmatched junction bases numbered 11, after V lost 1 base and J lost 8 bases. CDR3 amino acids: CASSLGPAGVVDEQFF. DNA for the CDR3: TGTGCCAGCAGCTTAGGCCCTGCGGGAGTAGTCGATGAGCAGTTCTTC.